The 26 T cell receptor beta chains below all came from one sample that was sequenced in a study of patients and donors after allogeneic stem cell transplantation. MiXCR was run by TCRdb on the RT-PCR reads, yielding one entry per CDR3 protein. The profile shows around 12,000 distinct CDR3 sequences, approximately 25% of them singletons. The sample consisted of blood, either unsorted or a sorted T cell fraction (not recorded which). Every receptor here comes from a human donor who was either an allogeneic HSCT recipient or a stem cell or donor lymphocyte infusion donor (not recorded which). It is not recorded whose cells these are; they may come from a transplant donor.

This clonotype occurred a few times. The chain couples TRBV4-3 to TRBJ1-2; D remains unclear. Germline CDR1 LGHNA, CDR2 YSLEER. The CDR3 has 15 amino acids. The V and J ends lost 4 bases and 7 bases respectively, with 19 bases between them. CDR3 DNA: TGCGCCAGCAGCCCCACTCTAAGTCGTTCCGGTGGCTACACCTTC. It translates to CASSPTLSRSGGYTF.

V gene TRBV3-1 combines with J gene TRBJ2-6, with TRBD1 as a possible D gene (6 bases). CDR1 and CDR2 (germline): LGHDT, YNNKEL (reference sequence). The CDR3 is 16 amino acids. V lost 4 bases and J 4 bases, leaving 14 bases between the germline ends. The CDR3, as DNA: TGTGCCAGCAGCCCCCTCAGGGGTACAGGGGCCAACGTCCTGACTTTC. It encodes CASSPLRGTGANVLTF.

This clonotype was detected only a few times. Here the CDR3 reads CASSSRGEGTEAFF. The CDR3 region has the DNA TGTGCCAGCAGCTCGCGGGGGGAAGGCACTGAAGCTTTCTTT. The chain employs TRBV3-1 and TRBJ1-1; D perhaps matches TRBD1 (5 bases). CDR1 is LGHDT and CDR2 is YNNKEL in the germline V gene (reference sequence). This CDR3 contains 14 residues. The V and J ends lost 5 bases and 4 bases respectively, with 14 bases between them.

This clonotype was detected a few times. This sequence joins TRBV5-1 and TRBJ2-1; 11 bases are shared with TRBD2. V was clipped by 9 bases and J by 7 bases; unmatched bases: 6. The germline gives CDR1 SGHRS, CDR2 YFSETQ. CDR3 size: 13 residues. CDR3 DNA: TGCGCCACGACTAGCGGGAATTTGAATGAGCAGTTCTTC. Protein sequence: CATTSGNLNEQFF.

This clonotype was observed many times. This sequence joins TRBV12-3 or TRBV12-4 and TRBJ1-3; the D gene is possibly TRBD1 (5 bases). Trimming removed 3 bases at V and 4 bases at J, with 13 bases between. This CDR3 contains 15 residues. As DNA, the CDR3 is TGTGCCAGCAGTTTTTCGGGACTTGGGGGAAACACCATATATTTT. This sequence encodes CASSFSGLGGNTIYF.

The J gene is TRBJ1-5, the V gene TRBV28; the D gene is possibly TRBD1 (5 bases). Trimming left V 1 base short and J 11 bases short, with 18 bases between. CDR1 and CDR2 from the germline V gene are MDHEN and SYDVKM. This CDR3 region has 15 residues. Written as DNA, the CDR3 is TGTGCCAGCAGTTTATCAGGGTCCTCCACTTTAGCCCAGCATTTT. Its translation is CASSLSGSSTLAQHF.

By share, this clonotype counts as medium-sized (0.01 to 0.1%). This sequence joins TRBV19 and TRBJ1-2; TRBD1 matches 9 bases. This CDR3 has 13 residues. Germline CDR1 reads LNHDA; CDR2 reads SQIVND (reference sequence). The J segment lost 7 bases and the V segment lost 6 bases, leaving 6 bases of the junction unmatched. This chain's CDR3 is CASRAGTGTGYTF. CDR3 DNA sequence: TGTGCCAGTAGAGCCGGGACAGGGACTGGCTACACCTTC.

The chain links TRBV6-2 or TRBV6-3 to TRBJ1-5; no firm D call. Deletions cut 7 bases from V and 5 bases from J, with 12 bases between. The CDR3 loop spans 13 amino acids. The germline gives CDR1 MNHEY, CDR2 SVGEGT. As DNA, the CDR3 is TGTGCCAGCAACCTAGATTCATATCAGCCCCAGCATTTT. It encodes CASNLDSYQPQHF.

This clonotype occurred many times. The chain carries TRBV5-6 and TRBJ1-2; D is uncertain. There are 14 residues in the CDR3. V was clipped by 1 base and J by 5 bases, with 12 bases between them. In germline, CDR1 is SGHDT, CDR2 YYEEEE. CDR3 protein: CASSLRRWVYGYTF. The DNA of the CDR3 is TGTGCCAGCAGCTTGAGGCGGTGGGTATATGGCTACACCTTC.

This chain joins TRBV4-1 and TRBJ1-2, with a weak D call TRBD1 (6 bases). Germline V lookup: CDR1 MGHRA, CDR2 YSYEKL. V was shortened by 5 bases and J by 7 bases, with 14 bases between the two germline ends. The CDR3 is made up of 13 amino acids. CDR3 bases: TGCGCCAGCAGCGGACCACAGGGTAGTGGCTACACCTTC. The encoded protein is CASSGPQGSGYTF.

This clonotype has more than one count but fewer than ten. The chain has TRBV7-2 and TRBJ2-5; D is ambiguous. Trimming pared 5 bases from V and 4 bases from J, leaving 20 bases between. The CDR3 spans 16 residues. CDR1 is SGHTA, CDR2 FQGNSA, per germline. The CDR3 loop is CASSPGPFSARETQYF. The CDR3 region has the DNA TGTGCCAGCAGCCCTGGACCCTTCTCGGCGAGAGAGACCCAGTACTTC.

The rearrangement links TRBV12-3 or TRBV12-4 to TRBJ2-5; D may correspond to TRBD1 or TRBD2 (5 bases each). The CDR3 is 14 residues long. Deletions cut 3 bases from V and 1 base from J, with 9 bases between. The CDR3 DNA sequence: TGTGCCAGCAGTTTTATTGGGGGCCAAGAGACCCAGTACTTC. Amino acid sequence: CASSFIGGQETQYF.

This clonotype was picked up many times. The chain carries TRBV12-3 or TRBV12-4 and TRBJ1-2; D is unresolved. Trimming cost V 1 base and J 5 bases, with 5 bases left between them. This CDR3 region has 12 residues. The CDR3 DNA reads as TGTGCCAGCAGTTTAGGGTATTATGGCTACACCTTC. Amino acid sequence: CASSLGYYGYTF.

There are a few counts of this clonotype. The chain couples TRBV7-2 to TRBJ2-5, with 8 bases matching TRBD2. The V and J ends lost 0 bases and 2 bases, in that order; junction bases with no gene match: 11. Germline CDR1 and CDR2: SGHTA and FQGNSA. This CDR3 contains 18 residues. This chain's CDR3 is CASSLARVVAGLQETQYF. DNA for the CDR3: TGTGCCAGCAGCTTAGCGAGGGTGGTAGCGGGACTTCAAGAGACCCAGTACTTC. The whole variable domain, remainder taken from reference TRBV7-2 and TRBJ2-5, is GAGVSQSPSNKVTEKGKDVELRCDPISGHTALYWYRQSLGQGLEFLIYFQGNSAPDKSGLPSDRFSAERTGGSVSTLTIQRTQQEDSAVYLCASSLARVVAGLQETQYFGPGTRLLVL.

The gene calls are TRBV6-5 and TRBJ1-4; no firm D call. Per the germline V gene, CDR1 is MNHEY and CDR2 is SVGAGI. This CDR3 has 14 residues. Trimming left V 5 bases short and J 5 bases short, with 12 bases between. The CDR3 DNA follows: TGTGCCAGCAGTAACGGACGGCCGAATGAAAAACTGTTTTTT. The encoded protein is CASSNGRPNEKLFF.

V and J are TRBV9 and TRBJ1-1, with D uncertain. Looked up from germline, CDR1 is SGDLS and CDR2 is YYNGEE. V lost 3 bases, J lost 1 base, and 10 bases lay in between. CDR3 length equals 14 residues. The CDR3 DNA reads TGTGCCAGCAGCGCCAGTGGGAGGAACACTGAAGCTTTCTTT. Its translation is CASSASGRNTEAFF.

In the case of this clonotype: This may arise from a read error, as a much more abundant clone is one base away. V and J are TRBV12-3 or TRBV12-4 and TRBJ1-1; the match to TRBD1 covers 10 bases. This CDR3 spans 15 amino acids. The CDR3 nucleotides are TGTGCCAGCAGTTCGGACAGGGGGGACTACACTGATGCTTTCTTT. As protein: CASSSDRGDYTDAFF.

The chain recombines TRBV29-1 with TRBJ2-3; 11 bases line up with TRBD2. The J segment lost 3 bases and the V segment lost 6 bases, leaving 5 bases of the junction unmatched. CDR1 SQVTM and CDR2 ANQGSEA come from the germline V gene. The CDR3 extends over 14 amino acids. CDR3 loop: CSVDLAGGTDTQYF. CDR3 DNA sequence: TGCAGCGTCGACCTAGCGGGAGGAACAGATACGCAGTATTTT.

The chain employs TRBV12-3 or TRBV12-4 and TRBJ2-3; unclear D gene. The CDR3 is made up of 11 amino acids. Trimming removed 6 bases at V and 6 bases at J, with 7 bases between. The CDR3 loop reads CASSPRDTQYF. CDR3 DNA sequence: TGTGCCAGCAGCCCCCGGGATACGCAGTATTTT.

There are a few counts of this clonotype. This chain joins TRBV7-9 and TRBJ1-1, with 7 bases aligning to TRBD1. This CDR3 region has 13 residues. Germline loops: CDR1 SEHNR, CDR2 FQNEAQ (reference sequence). The trim removed 5 bases at V and 1 base at J, leaving 1 base unmatched. The CDR3 region is CASSRTGNTEAFF. DNA for the CDR3: TGTGCCAGCAGCCGGACAGGGAACACTGAAGCTTTCTTT.

This clonotype was recorded many times. The V and J genes are TRBV20-1 and TRBJ1-1, with D perhaps matching TRBD1 (6 bases). Germline values: CDR1 DFQATT, CDR2 SNEGSKA (reference sequence). The V end was cut by 6 bases, the J end by 4 bases, with 15 bases between. This CDR3 spans 13 amino acids. CDR3 bases: TGCAGTGCCCACAGGGCGGGACGCACTGAAGCTTTCTTT. Amino acid sequence: CSAHRAGRTEAFF.

The CDR3 DNA reads as TGCAGCGTTGCAGGGGCGCAAAGTGAAAAACTGTTTTTT. This sequence encodes CSVAGAQSEKLFF. J is TRBJ1-4 and V is TRBV29-1; possibly TRBD1 for D (6 bases). The V gene's germline CDR1 is SQVTM and CDR2 ANQGSEA. Trimming removed 4 bases from V and 7 bases from J, with 13 bases in between. The CDR3 covers 13 residues.

This clonotype turned up a few times. The chain recombines TRBV4-3 with TRBJ1-3; D remains ambiguous. V dropped 0 bases and J dropped 0 bases, with 9 bases sitting between them. Germline V gives CDR1 LGHNA, CDR2 YSLEER. The CDR3 spans 16 residues. In DNA, the CDR3 is TGCGCCAGCAGCCAAGATTCGGGTGGCTCTGGAAACACCATATATTTT. This gives the protein CASSQDSGGSGNTIYF.

This clonotype is a singleton in its sample. The rearrangement joins TRBV18 to TRBJ2-3; no clear D. Per germline, CDR1 KGHSH and CDR2 LQKENI. The CDR3 totals 10 residues. The V gene lost 2 bases and the J gene lost 6 bases, with 0 bases spanning the gap. In DNA, the CDR3 is TGTGCCAGCTCACCAGATACGCAGTATTTT. Its translation is CASSPDTQYF.

This clonotype was counted only a few times. The gene calls are TRBV10-3 and TRBJ1-3, with D possibly matching TRBD1 (5 bases). V dropped 4 bases and J dropped 0 bases, with 10 bases sitting between them. Germline V gene data show CDR1 as ENHRY and CDR2 as SYGVKD. The CDR3 is 15 residues long. In nucleotides, the CDR3 is TGTGCCATCAGTGCTGCCAGGGACTCTGGAAACACCATATATTTT. This gives the protein CAISAARDSGNTIYF.

The gene calls are TRBV7-8 and TRBJ1-4; a possible D gene is TRBD1 (5 bases). This CDR3 region has 14 residues. Germline V gives CDR1 SGHVS, CDR2 FQNEAQ. V shed 5 bases and J shed 6 bases, with 13 bases lying between them. The DNA of the CDR3 is TGTGCCAGCAGCCCCCCAGGGTCGGATGAAAAACTGTTTTTT. It encodes CASSPPGSDEKLFF.